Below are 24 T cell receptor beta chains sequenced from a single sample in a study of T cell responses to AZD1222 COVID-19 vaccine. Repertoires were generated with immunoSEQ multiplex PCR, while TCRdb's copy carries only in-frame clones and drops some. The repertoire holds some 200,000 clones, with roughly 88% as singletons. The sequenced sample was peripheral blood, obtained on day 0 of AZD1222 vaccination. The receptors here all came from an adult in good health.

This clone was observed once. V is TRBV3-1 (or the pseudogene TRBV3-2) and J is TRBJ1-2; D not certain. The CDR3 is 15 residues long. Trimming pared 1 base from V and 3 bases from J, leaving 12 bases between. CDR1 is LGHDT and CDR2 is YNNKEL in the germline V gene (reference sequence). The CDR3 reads CASSQVGVGHYGYTF. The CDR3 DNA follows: TGTGCCAGCAGCCAAGTTGGTGTTGGCCACTATGGCTACACCTTC.

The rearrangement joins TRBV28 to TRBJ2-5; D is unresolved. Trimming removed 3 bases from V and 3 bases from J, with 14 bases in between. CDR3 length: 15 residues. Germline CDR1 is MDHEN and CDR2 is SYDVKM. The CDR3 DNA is TGTGCCAGCAGTTTCGATCCTGGCACCGAAGAGACCCAGTACTTC. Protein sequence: CASSFDPGTEETQYF.

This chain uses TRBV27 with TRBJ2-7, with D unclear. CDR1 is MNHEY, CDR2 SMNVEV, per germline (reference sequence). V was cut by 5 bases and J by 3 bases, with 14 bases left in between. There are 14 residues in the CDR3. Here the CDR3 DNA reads TGTGCCAGCAGTCCCATTTATGGGGACTACGAGCAGTACTTC. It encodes CASSPIYGDYEQYF.

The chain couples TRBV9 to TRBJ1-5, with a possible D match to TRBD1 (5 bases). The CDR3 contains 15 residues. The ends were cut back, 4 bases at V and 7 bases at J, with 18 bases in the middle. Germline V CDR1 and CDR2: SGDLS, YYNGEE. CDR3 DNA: TGTGCCAGCAGCTCCAGTGGCAGGGAGGGGCAGCCCCAGCATTTT. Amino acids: CASSSSGREGQPQHF.

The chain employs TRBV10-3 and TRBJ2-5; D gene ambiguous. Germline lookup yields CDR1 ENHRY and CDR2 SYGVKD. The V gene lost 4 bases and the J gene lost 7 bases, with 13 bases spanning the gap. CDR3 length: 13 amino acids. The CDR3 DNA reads TGTGCCATCAGTGTCGACCCAGCAGGGACCCAGTACTTC. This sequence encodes CAISVDPAGTQYF.

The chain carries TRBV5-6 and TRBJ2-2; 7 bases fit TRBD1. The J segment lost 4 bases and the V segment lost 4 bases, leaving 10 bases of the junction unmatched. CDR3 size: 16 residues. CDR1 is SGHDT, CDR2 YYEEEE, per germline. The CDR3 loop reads CASSHDRADSTGELFF. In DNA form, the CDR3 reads TGTGCCAGCAGCCATGACAGGGCGGATAGCACCGGGGAGCTGTTTTTT.

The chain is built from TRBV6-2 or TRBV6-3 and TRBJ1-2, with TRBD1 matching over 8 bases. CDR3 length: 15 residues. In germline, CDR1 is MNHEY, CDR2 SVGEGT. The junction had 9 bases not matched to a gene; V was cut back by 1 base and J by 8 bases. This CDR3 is CASSYWRQGADGYTF. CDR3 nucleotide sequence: TGTGCCAGCAGTTACTGGCGGCAGGGGGCGGACGGCTACACCTTC.

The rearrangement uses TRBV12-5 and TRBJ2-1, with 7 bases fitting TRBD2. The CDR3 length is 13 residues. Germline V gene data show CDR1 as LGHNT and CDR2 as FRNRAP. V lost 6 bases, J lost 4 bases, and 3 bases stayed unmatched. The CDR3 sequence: CASGGGLYNEQFF. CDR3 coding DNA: TGTGCTAGTGGGGGAGGGTTATACAATGAGCAGTTCTTC.

DNA for the CDR3: TGTGCCAGCAGCTTTGGCGACAGGAGCTACTATGGCTACACCTTC. Protein product: CASSFGDRSYYGYTF. The V gene is TRBV7-9, the J gene TRBJ1-2; tentatively, D is TRBD1 (6 bases). V lost 3 bases, J lost 3 bases, and 14 bases lay in between. This CDR3 is built from 15 residues. Looked up from germline, CDR1 is SEHNR and CDR2 is FQNEAQ (reference sequence).

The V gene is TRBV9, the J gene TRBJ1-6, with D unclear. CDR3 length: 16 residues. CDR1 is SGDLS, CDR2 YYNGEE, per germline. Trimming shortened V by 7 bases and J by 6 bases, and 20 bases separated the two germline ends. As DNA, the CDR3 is TGTGCCAGCTCCCGGGAAGGGAGAGTGCCTAATTCACCCCTCCACTTT. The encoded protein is CASSREGRVPNSPLHF.

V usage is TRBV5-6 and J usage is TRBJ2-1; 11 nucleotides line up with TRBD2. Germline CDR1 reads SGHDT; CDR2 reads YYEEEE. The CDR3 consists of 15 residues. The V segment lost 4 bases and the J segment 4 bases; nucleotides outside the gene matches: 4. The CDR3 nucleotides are TGTGCCAGCAGCGAGGGACTAGCGGAGTACAATGAGCAGTTCTTC. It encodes CASSEGLAEYNEQFF.

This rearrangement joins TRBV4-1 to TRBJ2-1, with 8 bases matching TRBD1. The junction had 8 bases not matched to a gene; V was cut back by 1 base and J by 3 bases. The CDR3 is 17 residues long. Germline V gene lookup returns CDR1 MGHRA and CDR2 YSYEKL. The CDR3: CASSQVPLGTGYNEQFF. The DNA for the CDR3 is TGCGCCAGCAGCCAAGTCCCTCTTGGGACAGGCTACAATGAGCAGTTCTTC.

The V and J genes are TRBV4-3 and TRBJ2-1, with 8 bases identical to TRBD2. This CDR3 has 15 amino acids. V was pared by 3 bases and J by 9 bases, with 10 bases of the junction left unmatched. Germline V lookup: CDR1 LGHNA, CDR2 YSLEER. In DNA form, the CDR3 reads TGCGCCAGCAGCCAGAAGAGCGGGGGTTTTACTGAGCAGTTCTTC. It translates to CASSQKSGGFTEQFF.

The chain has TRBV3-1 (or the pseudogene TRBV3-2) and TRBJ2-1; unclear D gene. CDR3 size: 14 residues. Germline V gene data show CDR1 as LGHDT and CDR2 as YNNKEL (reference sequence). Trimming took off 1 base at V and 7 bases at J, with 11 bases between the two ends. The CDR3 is CASSQGRVLNEQFF. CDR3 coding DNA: TGTGCCAGCAGCCAAGGCCGCGTCCTAAATGAGCAGTTCTTC.

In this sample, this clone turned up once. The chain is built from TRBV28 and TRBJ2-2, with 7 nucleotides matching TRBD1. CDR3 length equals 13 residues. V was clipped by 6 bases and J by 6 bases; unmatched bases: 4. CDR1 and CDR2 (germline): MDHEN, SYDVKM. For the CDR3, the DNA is TGTGCCAGCAGGACAGGGTCGGCCGGGGAGCTGTTTTTT. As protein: CASRTGSAGELFF.

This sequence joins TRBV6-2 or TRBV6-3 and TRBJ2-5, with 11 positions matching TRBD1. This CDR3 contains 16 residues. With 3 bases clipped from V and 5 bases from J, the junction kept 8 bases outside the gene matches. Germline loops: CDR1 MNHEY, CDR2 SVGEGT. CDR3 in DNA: TGTGCCAGCAGTTATAGCGGACAGGGGGCGAGTGAGACCCAGTACTTC. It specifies CASSYSGQGASETQYF.

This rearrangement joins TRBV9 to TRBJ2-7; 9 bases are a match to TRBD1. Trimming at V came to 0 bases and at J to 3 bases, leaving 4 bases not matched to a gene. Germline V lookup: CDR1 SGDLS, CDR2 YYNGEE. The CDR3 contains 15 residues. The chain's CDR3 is CASSVGGTGIYEQYF. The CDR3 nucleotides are TGTGCCAGCAGCGTAGGAGGGACAGGGATCTACGAGCAGTACTTC.

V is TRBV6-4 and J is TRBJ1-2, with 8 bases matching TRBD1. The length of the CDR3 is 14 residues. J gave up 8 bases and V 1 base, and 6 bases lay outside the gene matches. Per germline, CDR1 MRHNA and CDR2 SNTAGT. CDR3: CASSDFDRGGGYTF. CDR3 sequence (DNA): TGTGCCAGCAGTGACTTCGACAGGGGAGGGGGCTACACCTTC.

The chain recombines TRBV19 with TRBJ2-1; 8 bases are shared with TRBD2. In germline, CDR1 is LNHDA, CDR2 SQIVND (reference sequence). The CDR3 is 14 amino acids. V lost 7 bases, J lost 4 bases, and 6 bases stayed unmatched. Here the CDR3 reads CASTSGGVYNEQFF. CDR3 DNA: TGTGCCAGTACCTCCGGGGGGGTGTACAATGAGCAGTTCTTC.

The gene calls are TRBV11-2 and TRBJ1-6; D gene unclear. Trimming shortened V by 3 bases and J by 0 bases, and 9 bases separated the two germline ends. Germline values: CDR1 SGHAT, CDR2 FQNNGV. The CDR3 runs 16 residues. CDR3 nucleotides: TGTGCCAGCAGCTTTTTTTACGGCTCCTATAATTCACCCCTCCACTTT. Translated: CASSFFYGSYNSPLHF.

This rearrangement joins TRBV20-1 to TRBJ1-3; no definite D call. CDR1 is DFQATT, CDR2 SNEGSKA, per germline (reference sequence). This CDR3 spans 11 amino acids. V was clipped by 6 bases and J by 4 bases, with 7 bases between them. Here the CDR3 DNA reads TGCAGTGCGGTAGGGGGAAACACCATATATTTT. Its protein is CSAVGGNTIYF.

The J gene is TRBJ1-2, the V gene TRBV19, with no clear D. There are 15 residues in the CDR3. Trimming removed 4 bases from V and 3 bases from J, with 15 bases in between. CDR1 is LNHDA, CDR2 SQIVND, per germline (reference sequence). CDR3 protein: CASSTRAGGDYGYTF. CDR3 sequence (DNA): TGTGCCAGTAGTACCCGGGCGGGAGGAGACTATGGCTACACCTTC.

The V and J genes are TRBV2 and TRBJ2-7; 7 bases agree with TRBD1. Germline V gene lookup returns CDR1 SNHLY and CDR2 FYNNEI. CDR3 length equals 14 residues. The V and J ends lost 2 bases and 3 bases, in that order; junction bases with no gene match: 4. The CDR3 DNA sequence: TGTGCCAGCAGTGAAAAAGGGACAGACTACGAGCAGTACTTC. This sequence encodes CASSEKGTDYEQYF.

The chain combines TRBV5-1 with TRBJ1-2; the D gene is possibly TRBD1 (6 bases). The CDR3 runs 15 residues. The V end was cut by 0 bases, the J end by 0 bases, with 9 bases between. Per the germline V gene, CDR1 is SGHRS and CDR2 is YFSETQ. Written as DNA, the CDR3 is TGCGCCAGCAGCTTGGCAGGGGAAGCTAACTATGGCTACACCTTC. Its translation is CASSLAGEANYGYTF.